The T cell receptor (beta chain) under discussion was sequenced for a study of cytomegalovirus exposure and HLA in healthy donors. The PCR had 60 Vbeta and 13 Jbeta primers. Clones were sequenced by immunoSEQ multiplex PCR, and TCRdb holds only the in-frame ones, with some missing. The sample lists 50,000 or so clones, around three fifths seen once, with roughly 10% in the top ten. CDR1 is SGHVS and CDR2 is FQNEAQ in the germline V gene. V lost 5 bases, J lost 7 bases, and 5 bases stayed unmatched. CDR3 length equals 13 residues. Turning to this clone: Its cognate antigen is unknown.

The study, taken as a whole, reports: Solely CMV serostatus was available to characterize immune exposure.

The source of this sequence is a human donor in good health. This chain links TRBV7-8 with TRBJ2-7; 10 nucleotides agree with TRBD1. Sequences were obtained from PBMCs. The chain's CDR3 is CASSHDRGQEQYF. The CDR3 region has the DNA TGTGCCAGCAGCCACGACAGGGGGCAAGAGCAGTACTTC.